A selection of T cell receptor beta chains follows, all from one sample in a study of regulatory T cells in long-lasting Graves disease. TCRdb ran MiXCR on the multiplex PCR reads and lists one entry per CDR3 protein. The sample has 350,000 to 500,000 distinct CDR3 sequences; around a fifth are singletons. The sample was peripheral blood mononuclear cells (PBMCs), taken when the disease was refractory, from a patient treated with antithyroid drugs. The receptors stem from a female donor with Graves disease. The CDR3 runs from the conserved cysteine through the conserved F or W. A D gene is named only where the DNA matches it firmly. Clone size is stated in some rows and not others, as once, few, many or a class when expanded.

v_gene,d_gene,j_gene,abundance,CDR3nt,CDR3aa
TRBV7-9,TRBD1,TRBJ1-2,NA,TGTGCCAGCAGTGAGGGGGCGCAAGCTAACTATGGCTACACCTTC,CASSEGAQANYGYTF
TRBV7-9,TRBD1,TRBJ2-5,NA,TGTGCCAGCAGCACCTGGGGGAACCGGGACAGAGAAGAGACCCAGTACTTC,CASSTWGNRDREETQYF
TRBV14,TRBD2,TRBJ2-5,few,TGTGCCAGCAGCCCACCGGGAGGCTGGGAGACCCAGTACTTC,CASSPPGGWETQYF
TRBV11-3,NA,TRBJ2-2,NA,TGTGCCAGCAGCTTAGATGGGGCAGGGAACACCGGGGAGCTGTTTTTT,CASSLDGAGNTGELFF
TRBV7-4,TRBD1,TRBJ1-3,few,TGTGCCAGCAGTGGCCGCGACAGGGCTAATGGAAACACCATATATTTT,CASSGRDRANGNTIYF
TRBV11-3,NA,TRBJ2-2,NA,TGTGCCAGCAGCTTAGATGACCGGCCGAACACCGGGGAGCTGTTTTTT,CASSLDDRPNTGELFF
TRBV7-2,NA,TRBJ1-2,NA,TGTGCCAGCAGCTTAGGCTCAGTCGAGGGTATCAGTGATGGCTACACCTTC,CASSLGSVEGISDGYTF
TRBV24-1,TRBD2,TRBJ2-1,NA,TGTGCCACCAGTGATACTACCGGGACTAGCGGGAGATATGAGCAGTTCTTC,CATSDTTGTSGRYEQFF
TRBV29-1,TRBD2,TRBJ2-7,many,TGCAGTTCTACTAGCGGTCCTTCCTACGAGCAGTACTTC,CSSTSGPSYEQYF
TRBV28,NA,TRBJ2-7,many,TGTGCCAGCAGCCAGCCCACAGGGTACGACGAGCAGTACTTC,CASSQPTGYDEQYF
TRBV28,NA,TRBJ2-7,many,TGTGCCAGCAGGTCCGTACAGGGCACCTCCTACGAGCAGTACTTC,CASRSVQGTSYEQYF
TRBV12-3/TRBV12-4,NA,TRBJ2-1,NA,TGTGCCAGCAGTTTTGACGGCGACAATGAGCAGTTCTTC,CASSFDGDNEQFF
TRBV12-3/TRBV12-4,TRBD2,TRBJ2-5,few,TGTGCCAGCAGGTGGACTAGCGGTATGGAGACCCAGTACTTC,CASRWTSGMETQYF
TRBV9,NA,TRBJ1-2,NA,TGTGCCAGCAAGGGAGATAACTATGGCTACACCTTC,CASKGDNYGYTF